This T cell receptor beta chain comes out of a study of human CD4 T cells and Enterobacteriaceae. The CDR3 is made up of 14 amino acids. Germline values: CDR1 SGHTA, CDR2 FQGNSA. Trimming at V came to 5 bases and at J to 1 base, leaving 4 bases not matched to a gene. Memory CD4+ T cells were sorted as all CD4+ cells except CD45RA+CCR7+CD95- naive cells, over 95% pure. Swiss blood donation centers supplied the healthy donor blood. Sorted cells lacked CD8+, CD14+, CD16+, CD56+, CD19+ and CD25-bright cells. Profiled with immunoSEQ multiplex PCR; TCRdb holds only in-frame clones, not every one. Here the sample spans some 30,000 clones, approximately 82% being singletons.

The chain links TRBV7-2 to TRBJ2-7; TRBD1 agrees at 8 bases. The TCR was taken from a human donor in good health. The specimen sequenced was memory CD4+ T cells from blood. The CDR3 protein is CASSLDRGSYEQYF. CDR3 DNA sequence: TGTGCCAGCAGCCTCGACAGGGGATCCTACGAGCAGTACTTC.